The 16 T cell receptor beta chains below all came from one sample that was sequenced in a study of cytotoxic CD8 clonotypes in ibrutinib-treated CLL (dated by TCRdb to about 2021). Libraries came from the immunoSEQ multiplex PCR assay. TCRdb provides this immuneACCESS table in a form limited to in-frame rearrangements. Some clones are lacking; in checked studies, under half of them reflect an unresolved V gene, and why the rest are absent is not known. Counted in this sample were hundreds of thousands of clones; about 80% of them appeared once. The top ten hold more than 6% of the sample. This specimen consisted of PBMCs, obtained before ibrutinib treatment. The receptors originated from a human donor with chronic lymphocytic leukemia.

CDR3 amino acids: CASSFLEGLYEQYF. CDR3 in DNA: TGTGCCAGCAGCTTCCTCGAGGGATTATACGAGCAGTACTTC. The rearrangement links TRBV7-2 to TRBJ2-7; D perhaps matches TRBD2 (5 bases). Germline-derived CDR1 and CDR2 are SGHTA and FQGNSA. V lost 3 bases, J lost 4 bases, and 13 bases lay in between. The CDR3 is 14 amino acids.

The rearrangement links TRBV4-1 to TRBJ2-6, with D possibly being TRBD2 (6 bases). V lost 3 bases, J lost 4 bases, and 19 bases lay in between. Germline V CDR1 and CDR2: MGHRA, YSYEKL. This CDR3 is built from 18 residues. CDR3 sequence (DNA): TGCGCCAGCAGCCAGCCGCGGGATAAATCTGTCGGGGCCAACGTCCTGACTTTC. Amino acid sequence: CASSQPRDKSVGANVLTF.

This clone appeared once. The chain carries TRBV6-4 and TRBJ2-5, with D perhaps matching TRBD2 (5 bases). There are 13 residues in the CDR3. V dropped 3 bases and J dropped 5 bases, with 10 bases sitting between them. Germline lookup yields CDR1 MRHNA and CDR2 SNTAGT. CDR3 sequence (DNA): TGTGCCAGCAGTGAAGTACGAGGGGAGACCCAGTACTTC. It translates to CASSEVRGETQYF.

The chain recombines TRBV19 with TRBJ2-7, with 14 bases matching TRBD2. Germline V gives CDR1 LNHDA, CDR2 SQIVND (reference sequence). The CDR3 spans 14 residues. After removal of 7 bases from V and 6 bases from J, the junction contained 5 bases not matched to a gene. In DNA form, the CDR3 reads TGTGCCAGTAATCCGGGACTAGCGGGAGCCGAGCAGTACTTC. Its protein product is CASNPGLAGAEQYF.

The chain couples TRBV7-7 to TRBJ2-7, with 7 bases fitting TRBD1. Trimming at V came to 5 bases and at J to 6 bases, leaving 7 bases not matched to a gene. Germline V gene lookup returns CDR1 SSHAT and CDR2 FNYEAQ (reference sequence). The CDR3 covers 13 residues. The CDR3 protein is CASSRSHRGEQYF. In DNA form, the CDR3 reads TGTGCCAGCAGCAGATCACACAGGGGCGAGCAGTACTTC.

The chain employs TRBV7-8 and TRBJ2-7; 9 bases match TRBD2. J gave up 4 bases and V 5 bases, and 9 bases lay outside the gene matches. Germline lookup yields CDR1 SGHVS and CDR2 FQNEAQ. CDR3 length equals 15 residues. The CDR3 DNA reads as TGTGCCAGCAGCCTAATGTGGCGGGAGGGATACGAGCAGTACTTC. Amino acids: CASSLMWREGYEQYF.

The rearrangement joins TRBV29-1 to TRBJ2-7; weak D call: TRBD1 (5 bases). The germline gives CDR1 SQVTM, CDR2 ANQGSEA. V was clipped by 2 bases and J by 1 base, with 9 bases between them. The CDR3 length is 13 residues. The CDR3 DNA reads as TGCAGCGTTGAACAGGGCGGATCCTACGAGCAGTACTTC. It specifies CSVEQGGSYEQYF.

This chain connects TRBV27 to TRBJ1-1; D is unresolved. V was trimmed by 2 bases and J by 4 bases, leaving 14 bases between them. From germline, CDR1 is MNHEY and CDR2 SMNVEV (reference sequence). CDR3 size: 15 residues. DNA for the CDR3: TGTGCCAGCAGTTTAGGTTCAGGAAGGGTCACTGAAGCTTTCTTT. It codes for CASSLGSGRVTEAFF.

The table lists this clone with a count of one. In nucleotides, the CDR3 is TGTGCCACCAGCGCAGGACGTGGCTACACCTTC. This translates into CATSAGRGYTF. The chain carries TRBV15 and TRBJ1-2; no clear D. Trimming left V 5 bases short and J 7 bases short, with 8 bases between. Germline assignment: CDR1 LNHNV and CDR2 YYDKDF (reference sequence). There are 11 residues in the CDR3.

This chain uses TRBV4-3 with TRBJ2-5; tentative D call: TRBD1 (6 bases). V gave up 3 bases and J gave up 4 bases, with 9 bases separating them. This CDR3 is built from 13 residues. From germline, CDR1 is LGHNA and CDR2 YSLEER. The CDR3 protein is CASSQTGGETQYF. The CDR3, as DNA: TGCGCCAGCAGCCAGACAGGCGGAGAGACCCAGTACTTC.

About this clone: It is unclear where the CDR3 begins or ends on the DNA, so no DNA is shown, and the CDR3 is as TCRdb lists it. The gene calls are TRBV14 and TRBJ2-1; the table names TRBD1, a call not compared with the DNA. Germline-derived CDR1 and CDR2 are SGHDN and FVKESK. Ends included, the CDR3 has 13 residues. Here the CDR3 reads CASSQVAPGTGFF.

The chain recombines TRBV7-2 with TRBJ1-3; D call uncertain. The V gene lost 1 base and the J gene lost 0 bases, with 13 bases spanning the gap. CDR3 length: 17 residues. CDR1 is SGHTA and CDR2 is FQGNSA in the germline V gene. CDR3 sequence: CASSLDVQAYSGNTIYF. The CDR3 nucleotides are TGTGCCAGCAGCTTAGATGTTCAGGCCTACTCTGGAAACACCATATATTTT.

This CDR3 is CASSTLRDRVDGYTF. The CDR3 DNA is TGTGCCAGCAGTACCCTCCGGGACAGGGTTGATGGCTACACCTTC. The chain combines TRBV6-5 with TRBJ1-2, with 9 bases that match TRBD1. CDR1 and CDR2 from the germline V gene are MNHEY and SVGAGI. V trimming: 5 bases; J trimming: 6 bases; junction bases outside the gene matches: 10. The CDR3 runs 15 residues.

The chain links TRBV7-9 to TRBJ1-4; the match to TRBD1 covers 10 bases. The CDR3 sequence is 14 residues long. Per the germline V gene, CDR1 is SEHNR and CDR2 is FQNEAQ (reference sequence). Germline trimming cut 5 bases from V and 7 bases from J; bases unmatched to any gene: 4. The CDR3: CASSRRQGAEKLFF. The DNA of the CDR3 is TGTGCCAGCAGCCGACGACAGGGGGCTGAAAAACTGTTTTTT.

The chain combines TRBV5-1 with TRBJ2-1; 10 bases are shared with TRBD1. This CDR3 spans 17 amino acids. Trimming removed 0 bases from V and 3 bases from J; junction bases left unmatched: 6. The V gene's germline CDR1 is SGHRS and CDR2 YFSETQ. The CDR3 spells CASSLGTGGLHYNEQFF. The CDR3 DNA follows: TGCGCCAGCAGCTTGGGGACAGGGGGACTCCACTACAATGAGCAGTTCTTC.

This clone was seen a single time. The rearrangement links TRBV28 to TRBJ2-7; 7 positions agree with TRBD1. Per germline, CDR1 MDHEN and CDR2 SYDVKM. J was trimmed by 3 bases and V by 5 bases; bases with no gene match: 7. This CDR3 has 14 residues. In DNA form, the CDR3 reads TGTGCCAGCAGTCCCCCCGACAGGGTCTACGAGCAGTACTTC. It encodes CASSPPDRVYEQYF.